A single sample is the source of the 24 T cell receptor beta chains below, sequenced in a study of Ad26.COV2.S vaccination and SARS-CoV-2 variants. TCRdb keeps only in-frame clones here, not all; method: immunoSEQ multiplex PCR. Of some 45,000 clones listed, 83% are singletons. This material consisted of peripheral blood, taken after recovery from COVID-19. These receptors originate from a human donor who had recovered from COVID-19.

This clone showed up just a few times. The rearrangement links TRBV7-9 to TRBJ2-1; TRBD2 matches 10 bases. The CDR3 covers 17 residues. V was clipped by 3 bases and J by 4 bases; unmatched bases: 9. Per germline, CDR1 SEHNR and CDR2 FQNEAQ (reference sequence). The CDR3 here is CASSFPRSGGAYNEQFF. CDR3 in DNA: TGTGCCAGCAGCTTCCCTCGGAGCGGGGGGGCGTACAATGAGCAGTTCTTC. The entire variable domain, with the rest obtained from reference TRBV7-9 and TRBJ2-1, is as follows: DTGVSQNPRHKITKRGQNVTFRCDPISEHNRLYWYRQTLGQGPEFLTYFQNEAQLEKSRLLSDRFSAERPKGSFSTLEIQRTEQGDSAMYLCASSFPRSGGAYNEQFFGPGTRLTVL.

This clone was seen more than once but under ten times. The J gene is TRBJ1-1, the V gene TRBV10-3; 8 nucleotides line up with TRBD1. Trimming removed 5 bases from V and 1 base from J; junction bases left unmatched: 3. Germline CDR1 is ENHRY and CDR2 is SYGVKD. This CDR3 is 14 amino acids long. CDR3 sequence reads: CAISFTGGNTEAFF. DNA for the CDR3: TGTGCCATCAGTTTCACAGGGGGGAACACTGAAGCTTTCTTT.

CDR3 in amino acids: CASSSASGGSSEQFF. Written as DNA, the CDR3 is TGTGCCAGCAGCTCCGCTAGCGGGGGGTCCAGTGAGCAGTTCTTC. The chain uses TRBV11-3 and TRBJ2-1; 11 bases match TRBD2. The V gene end was trimmed by 4 bases and the J gene end by 9 bases; junction bases not matched to a gene: 8. CDR3 length: 15 residues. Germline assignment: CDR1 SGHNT and CDR2 YENEEA.

This clone was seen only once. The chain combines TRBV6-1 with TRBJ1-3; no clear D gene. V was shortened by 1 base and J by 0 bases, with 7 bases between the two germline ends. The CDR3 sequence is 15 residues long. CDR1 and CDR2 from the germline V gene are MNHNS and SASEGT. CDR3 sequence (DNA): TGTGCCAGCAGTGAAGGGTACAGCTCTGGAAACACCATATATTTT. This codes for CASSEGYSSGNTIYF.

The V call is TRBV11-2, the J call TRBJ1-2, with 7 bases aligning to TRBD1. The germline V gene has CDR1 SGHAT and CDR2 FQNNGV. CDR3 length equals 16 residues. The V and J ends lost 5 bases and 2 bases, in that order; junction bases with no gene match: 11. The CDR3 nucleotides are TGTGCCAGCAGCAAAATTTCGACAGGGAGCAACTATGGCTACACCTTC. Its protein is CASSKISTGSNYGYTF.

This clone was seen only a few times. The V and J genes are TRBV28 and TRBJ1-1, with D possibly matching TRBD1 (5 bases). This CDR3 spans 11 amino acids. Germline loops: CDR1 MDHEN, CDR2 SYDVKM. Between the trimmed V and J ends, which lost 8 bases and 7 bases, there was a span of 11 bases. The CDR3 spells CASLGGNEAFF. For the CDR3, the DNA is TGTGCCAGCCTTGGGGGGAATGAAGCTTTCTTT. The variable domain in full, completed from reference TRBV28 and TRBJ1-1, reads DVKVTQSSRYLVKRTGEKVFLECVQDMDHENMFWYRQDPGLGLRLIYFSYDVKMKEKGDIPEGYSVSREKKERFSLILESASTNQTSMYLCASLGGNEAFFGQGTRLTVV.

The chain combines TRBV10-3 with TRBJ1-2; perhaps TRBD1 as D (5 bases). V was cut by 4 bases and J by 2 bases, with 11 bases left in between. The CDR3 totals 14 residues. CDR1 ENHRY and CDR2 SYGVKD come from the germline V gene. The CDR3 region is CAISGDRANYGYTF. CDR3 in DNA: TGTGCCATCAGTGGAGACAGAGCAAACTATGGCTACACCTTC.

A single count supports this clone. This chain joins TRBV7-9 and TRBJ1-6; D ambiguous. The V end lost 1 base, the J end lost 5 bases, and 15 bases lay between the germline ends. Germline-derived CDR1 and CDR2 are SEHNR and FQNEAQ (reference sequence). The CDR3 runs to 17 residues. The CDR3 is CASSLEGGPGNNSPLHF. CDR3 nucleotides: TGTGCCAGCAGCTTAGAGGGCGGGCCCGGCAATAATTCACCCCTCCACTTT.

A single count supports this clone. The chain recombines TRBV30 with TRBJ1-1; D is unresolved. Trimming pared 0 bases from V and 1 base from J, leaving 12 bases between. The germline CDR1 and CDR2 sequences are GTSNPN and SVGIG (reference sequence). The CDR3 spans 15 residues. CDR3 nucleotides: TGTGCCTGGAGTGTCCTACGGACCAGGAACACTGAAGCTTTCTTT. Protein product: CAWSVLRTRNTEAFF.

The CDR3 spells CASSRLAGEDTQYF. In DNA form, the CDR3 reads TGCGCCAGCAGTCGGCTAGCGGGAGAAGATACGCAGTATTTT. The chain recombines TRBV10-1 with TRBJ2-3, with TRBD2 identical over 10 bases. Germline CDR1 WNHNN, CDR2 SYGVQD (reference sequence). J lost 5 bases, V lost 5 bases, and 4 bases had no gene match. There are 14 residues in the CDR3.

J is TRBJ1-5 and V is TRBV2; D is uncertain. The germline V gene has CDR1 SNHLY and CDR2 FYNNEI. This CDR3 is 12 amino acids long. V was cut by 5 bases and J by 5 bases, with 7 bases left in between. For the CDR3, the DNA is TGTGCCAGCAGTCCGGATCATCAGCCCCAGCATTTT. Its translation is CASSPDHQPQHF.

This rearrangement joins TRBV7-9 to TRBJ1-6; perhaps TRBD1 as D (6 bases). Germline-derived CDR1 and CDR2 are SEHNR and FQNEAQ (reference sequence). The CDR3 consists of 14 residues. V was cut by 5 bases and J by 10 bases, with 15 bases left in between. The CDR3 DNA sequence: TGTGCCAGCAGCCCACAGGGTTTGGACTCACCCCTCCACTTT. This sequence encodes CASSPQGLDSPLHF. The variable domain in full, completed from reference TRBV7-9 and TRBJ1-6, reads DTGVSQNPRHKITKRGQNVTFRCDPISEHNRLYWYRQTLGQGPEFLTYFQNEAQLEKSRLLSDRFSAERPKGSFSTLEIQRTEQGDSAMYLCASSPQGLDSPLHFGNGTRLTVT.

The chain uses TRBV11-2 and TRBJ2-7; D perhaps matches TRBD1 (6 bases). Germline CDR1 SGHAT, CDR2 FQNNGV. The CDR3 is made up of 16 amino acids. The V and J ends lost 5 bases and 2 bases respectively, with 19 bases between them. This chain's CDR3 is CASSLRGTGTTYEQYF. The CDR3 DNA is TGTGCCAGCAGCCTAAGGGGAACAGGGACCACCTACGAGCAGTACTTC.

The sample holds a few counts of this clone. This chain uses TRBV7-2 with TRBJ2-7; D unclear. Germline-derived CDR1 and CDR2 are SGHTA and FQGNSA. V was shortened by 0 bases and J by 4 bases, with 13 bases between the two germline ends. The CDR3 runs 15 residues. CDR3 DNA sequence: TGTGCCAGCAGCTTAGCGGCAGCAGCTCAATACGAGCAGTACTTC. This encodes CASSLAAAAQYEQYF.

The chain joins TRBV27 to TRBJ2-2; D call uncertain. Trimming pared 7 bases from V and 1 base from J, leaving 16 bases between. The CDR3 totals 16 residues. The V gene's germline CDR1 is MNHEY and CDR2 SMNVEV (reference sequence). The DNA of the CDR3 is TGTGCCAGCACCACCCCCAGAAGTTGGAACACCGGGGAGCTGTTTTTT. As protein: CASTTPRSWNTGELFF.

The gene calls are TRBV18 and TRBJ2-1; possible D gene TRBD2, 5 bases. Germline assignment: CDR1 KGHSH and CDR2 LQKENI. The ends were cut back, 3 bases at V and 7 bases at J, with 16 bases in the middle. This CDR3 has 15 amino acids. The CDR3 loop reads CASSPHRDFGNEQFF. As DNA, the CDR3 is TGTGCCAGCTCACCCCACCGGGATTTCGGGAATGAGCAGTTCTTC.

This chain links TRBV5-1 with TRBJ2-7; D remains unclear. The CDR3 has 15 amino acids. Germline CDR1 and CDR2: SGHRS and YFSETQ. V lost 0 bases to trimming and J lost 5 bases, with 15 bases between them. The CDR3 DNA reads TGCGCCAGCAGCTTGGTAGCCGCCCGCCGGGACGAGCAGTACTTC. This gives the protein CASSLVAARRDEQYF.

This rearrangement joins TRBV27 to TRBJ2-7, with 8 positions matching TRBD1. Germline-derived CDR1 and CDR2 are MNHEY and SMNVEV (reference sequence). V shed 2 bases and J 4 bases; nucleotides not matched to a gene: 1. This CDR3 spans 13 amino acids. CDR3 loop: CASSLGDRYEQYF. The CDR3 bases are TGTGCCAGCAGTTTAGGGGACAGGTACGAGCAGTACTTC.

The CDR3 loop reads CASGPGTSGLGTDTQYF. The CDR3 DNA reads TGCGCCAGCGGGCCCGGGACTAGCGGTCTTGGCACAGATACGCAGTATTTT. V usage is TRBV5-1 and J usage is TRBJ2-3, with TRBD2 matching over 11 bases. With V trimmed by 7 bases and J by 1 base, 11 bases remained unmatched. The CDR3 sequence is 17 residues long. From germline, CDR1 is SGHRS and CDR2 YFSETQ.

This chain connects TRBV18 to TRBJ1-2, with 9 positions matching TRBD1. CDR1 KGHSH and CDR2 LQKENI come from the germline V gene. The CDR3 is 14 amino acids. The junction had 1 base not matched to a gene; V was cut back by 5 bases and J by 0 bases. CDR3 loop: CASSGDRANYGYTF. The DNA for the CDR3 is TGTGCCAGCTCAGGGGACAGGGCTAACTATGGCTACACCTTC. The variable domain in full, with the rest retrieved from reference TRBV18 and TRBJ1-2, is NAGVMQNPRHLVRRRGQEARLRCSPMKGHSHVYWYRQLPEEGLKFMVYLQKENIIDESGMPKERFSAEFPKEGPSILRIQQVVRGDSAAYFCASSGDRANYGYTFGSGTRLTVV.

J is TRBJ1-1 and V is TRBV13; 9 positions match TRBD1. CDR3 size: 15 residues. Germline-derived CDR1 and CDR2 are PRHDT and FYEKMQ (reference sequence). V was pared by 4 bases and J by 4 bases, with 7 bases of the junction left unmatched. The CDR3 nucleotides are TGTGCCAGCAGCTGGGACAGGGTTGAGTCCACTGAAGCTTTCTTT. Translated, it gives CASSWDRVESTEAFF.

V and J are TRBV19 and TRBJ1-2; no reliable D call. The V and J ends lost 1 base and 6 bases respectively, with 9 bases between them. Germline-derived CDR1 and CDR2 are LNHDA and SQIVND (reference sequence). This CDR3 has 13 residues. The CDR3 nucleotides are TGTGCCAGTAGTATAGGTGTACTAGATGGCTACACCTTC. Encoded protein: CASSIGVLDGYTF.

CDR3 sequence: CASRPHWGQETQYF. DNA of the CDR3: TGTGCCAGCCGCCCCCATTGGGGACAAGAGACCCAGTACTTC. The gene calls are TRBV11-2 and TRBJ2-5, with D unresolved. The V gene's germline CDR1 is SGHAT and CDR2 FQNNGV. The V end lost 8 bases, the J end lost 2 bases, and 15 bases lay between the germline ends. This CDR3 contains 14 residues.

The chain links TRBV7-3 to TRBJ1-1; D might be TRBD1 (6 bases). The germline V gene encodes CDR1 SGHTA and CDR2 FQGTGA. V lost 3 bases and J 5 bases, leaving 10 bases between the germline ends. CDR3 length equals 13 residues. The CDR3: CASSLGAGTEAFF. CDR3 sequence (DNA): TGTGCCAGCAGCTTGGGGGCAGGTACTGAAGCTTTCTTT. Filled out from reference TRBV7-3 and TRBJ1-1, the complete variable domain reads GAGVSQTPSNKVTEKGKYVELRCDPISGHTALYWYRQSLGQGPEFLIYFQGTGAADDSGLPNDRFFAVRPEGSVSTLKIQRTERGDSAVYLCASSLGAGTEAFFGQGTRLTVV.